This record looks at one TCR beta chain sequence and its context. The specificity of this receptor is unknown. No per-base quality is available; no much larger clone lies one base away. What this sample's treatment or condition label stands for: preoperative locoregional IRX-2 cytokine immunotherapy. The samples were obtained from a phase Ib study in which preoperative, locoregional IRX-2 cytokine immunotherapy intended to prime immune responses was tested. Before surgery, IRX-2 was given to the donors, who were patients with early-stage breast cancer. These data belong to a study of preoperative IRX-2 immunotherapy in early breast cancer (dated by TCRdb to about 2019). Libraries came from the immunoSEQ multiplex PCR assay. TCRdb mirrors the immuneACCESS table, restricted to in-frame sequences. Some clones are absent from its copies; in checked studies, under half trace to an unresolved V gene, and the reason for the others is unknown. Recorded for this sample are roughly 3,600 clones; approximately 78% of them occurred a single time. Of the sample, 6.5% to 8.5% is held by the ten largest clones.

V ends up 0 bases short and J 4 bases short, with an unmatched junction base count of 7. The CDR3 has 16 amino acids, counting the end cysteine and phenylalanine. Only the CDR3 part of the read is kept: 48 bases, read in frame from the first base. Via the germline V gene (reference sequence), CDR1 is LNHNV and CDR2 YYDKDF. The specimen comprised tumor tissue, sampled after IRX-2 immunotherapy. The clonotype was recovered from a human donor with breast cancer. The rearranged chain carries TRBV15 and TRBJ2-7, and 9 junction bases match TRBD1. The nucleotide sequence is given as TGTGCCACCAGCAGAGATAGGGGGACAGGGAGTTACGAGCAGTACTTC. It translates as CATSRDRGTGSYEQYF. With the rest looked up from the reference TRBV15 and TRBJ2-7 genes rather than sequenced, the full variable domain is DAMVIQNPRYQVTQFGKPVTLSCSQTLNHNVMYWYQQKSSQAPKLLFHYYDKDFNNEADTPDNFQSRRPNTSFCFLDIRSPGLGDTAMYLCATSRDRGTGSYEQYFGPGTRLTVT.